The rows below give T cell receptor beta chains drawn from one sample of a study of cytomegalovirus exposure and HLA in healthy donors. The assay was immunoSEQ multiplex PCR, and TCRdb's table has in-frame clones only and misses some. This sample has a few hundred thousand clones, with roughly four fifths found just once. Source material: PBMCs. The receptors stem from a girl between 2 and 10 years old in good health and CMV-seronegative. Both conserved end residues are part of each CDR3. A D gene is named only where the DNA matches it firmly. Clone size is given for some rows only: seen once, a few or many times, or a class if the clone is expanded.

J: TRBJ2-1; V: TRBV6-1; size: -; D: -; CDR3: CASSPKGIYDEQFF; DNA: TGTGCCAGCAGCCCAAAGGGGATCTACGATGAGCAGTTCTTC
J: TRBJ1-2; V: TRBV27; size: -; D: TRBD1; CDR3: CASSLSERGGDRRYF; DNA: TGTGCCAGCAGTTTATCTGAACGTGGTGGGGACAGGAGATACTTC
J: TRBJ2-1; V: TRBV7-8; size: -; D: TRBD1; CDR3: CASSSRQGVWNEQFF; DNA: TGTGCCAGCAGCTCTAGACAGGGGGTGTGGAATGAGCAGTTCTTC
J: TRBJ1-1; V: TRBV6-1; size: -; D: -; CDR3: CASRGVLNTEAFF; DNA: TGTGCCAGCAGAGGGGTTCTTAACACTGAAGCTTTCTTT
J: TRBJ2-7; V: TRBV2; size: -; D: TRBD1; CDR3: CASSEPDRAYEQYF; DNA: TGTGCCAGCAGTGAACCCGACAGGGCCTACGAGCAGTACTTC
J: TRBJ1-1; V: TRBV7-9; size: -; D: -; CDR3: CSSSLGRTGFQNTEAFF; DNA: TGTTCCAGCAGCTTAGGAAGGACGGGATTTCAAAACACTGAAGCTTTCTTT
J: TRBJ1-1; V: TRBV5-4; size: -; D: TRBD1; CDR3: CASSQMGQGVEAFF; DNA: TGTGCCAGCAGCCAGATGGGACAGGGCGTTGAAGCTTTCTTT
J: TRBJ2-2; V: TRBV7-3; size: -; D: -; CDR3: CASSDSLTGELFF; DNA: TGTGCCAGCTCGGACAGTTTGACCGGGGAGCTGTTTTTT
J: TRBJ2-1; V: TRBV12-5; size: -; D: -; CDR3: CASGRLVLDEQFF; DNA: TGTGCTAGTGGTCGACTAGTTTTGGATGAGCAGTTCTTC
J: TRBJ2-3; V: TRBV5-7; size: few; D: -; CDR3: CASSSAGTGADTQYF; DNA: TGTGCCAGCAGCTCGGCGGGGACCGGGGCAGATACGCAGTATTTT
J: TRBJ2-1; V: TRBV15; size: once; D: TRBD2; CDR3: CATSRGGGRAWEQFF; DNA: TGTGCCACCAGCAGAGGTGGCGGGAGGGCTTGGGAGCAGTTCTTC
J: TRBJ2-7; V: TRBV6-6; size: -; D: -; CDR3: CASSISGGAYEQYF; DNA: TGTGCCAGCAGTATCTCTGGCGGTGCCTACGAGCAGTACTTC
J: TRBJ1-1; V: TRBV5-4; size: -; D: -; CDR3: CASSRTGLGTEAFF; DNA: TGTGCCAGCAGCCGAACAGGGCTCGGAACTGAAGCTTTCTTT
J: TRBJ1-1; V: TRBV11-2; size: -; D: TRBD1; CDR3: CASSSTGRGTEAFF; DNA: TGTGCCAGCAGCTCGACAGGGCGGGGCACTGAAGCTTTCTTT
J: TRBJ2-7; V: TRBV6-5; size: few; D: -; CDR3: CASSYSSIPGLEQYF; DNA: TGTGCCAGCAGTTACTCGAGTATTCCAGGCCTCGAGCAGTACTTC
J: TRBJ2-1; V: TRBV30; size: once; D: -; CDR3: CAWSRGRGSYNEQFF; DNA: TGTGCCTGGAGTCGAGGCAGGGGTTCCTACAATGAGCAGTTCTTC
J: TRBJ2-7; V: TRBV7-2; size: -; D: -; CDR3: CASSARLGSYEQYF; DNA: TGTGCCAGCAGCGCGCGCCTAGGCTCCTACGAGCAGTACTTC
J: TRBJ2-7; V: TRBV5-1; size: -; D: -; CDR3: CASSQTGPPYEQYF; DNA: TGCGCCAGCAGCCAAACAGGGCCGCCCTACGAGCAGTACTTC
J: TRBJ2-3; V: TRBV9; size: -; D: -; CDR3: CASSVGGPGDTQYF; DNA: TGTGCCAGCAGCGTAGGGGGGCCCGGAGATACGCAGTATTTT
J: TRBJ1-1; V: TRBV5-4; size: once; D: -; CDR3: CASSLGDRSLNTEAFF; DNA: TGTGCCAGCAGCCTAGGGGATCGCAGTCTGAACACTGAAGCTTTCTTT
J: TRBJ2-2; V: TRBV29-1; size: -; D: TRBD2; CDR3: CSVALAGGTGELFF; DNA: TGCAGCGTTGCCCTAGCGGGAGGAACCGGGGAGCTGTTTTTT
J: TRBJ1-4; V: TRBV4-1; size: -; D: -; CDR3: CASSRGRWSNEKLFF; DNA: TGCGCCAGCAGCCGGGGCAGGTGGTCTAATGAAAAACTGTTTTTT
J: TRBJ2-2; V: TRBV6-1; size: -; D: -; CDR3: CASSELRNTGELFF; DNA: TGTGCCAGCAGTGAATTGAGGAACACCGGGGAGCTGTTTTTT
J: TRBJ1-1; V: TRBV27; size: few; D: -; CDR3: CASQGGVNTEAFF; DNA: TGTGCCAGCCAAGGGGGGGTGAACACTGAAGCTTTCTTT
J: TRBJ1-5; V: TRBV6-1; size: once; D: -; CDR3: CATGGGGNQPQHF; DNA: TGTGCCACTGGGGGGGGAGGCAATCAGCCCCAGCATTTT
J: TRBJ2-7; V: TRBV27; size: -; D: TRBD1; CDR3: CASSLKGTDYEQYF; DNA: TGTGCCAGCAGTTTAAAAGGGACAGACTACGAGCAGTACTTC
J: TRBJ2-7; V: TRBV5-4; size: -; D: -; CDR3: CASSWGGAGEQYF; DNA: TGTGCCAGCAGCTGGGGGGGGGCCGGCGAGCAGTACTTC
J: TRBJ1-4; V: TRBV14; size: -; D: TRBD1; CDR3: CASSWSDRVEKLFF; DNA: TGTGCCAGCAGTTGGTCGGACAGGGTGGAAAAACTGTTTTTT
J: TRBJ1-5; V: TRBV27; size: -; D: -; CDR3: CASRTDRYSNQPQHF; DNA: TGTGCCAGCAGGACAGATCGATATAGCAATCAGCCCCAGCATTTT
J: TRBJ1-1; V: TRBV7-3; size: -; D: -; CDR3: CASSPSANTEAFF; DNA: TGTGCCAGCAGCCCGAGTGCGAACACTGAAGCTTTCTTT
J: TRBJ2-5; V: TRBV7-9; size: -; D: -; CDR3: CASSLEEQETQYF; DNA: TGTGCCAGCAGCTTAGAGGAGCAAGAGACCCAGTACTTC
J: TRBJ1-2; V: TRBV4-2; size: -; D: TRBD1; CDR3: CASSPGTGDYGYTF; DNA: TGTGCCAGCAGCCCGGGGACAGGGGACTATGGCTACACCTTC
J: TRBJ2-2; V: TRBV27; size: -; D: -; CDR3: CASSDSGRAGELFF; DNA: TGTGCCAGCAGTGACAGCGGGCGGGCCGGGGAGCTGTTTTTT
J: TRBJ1-3; V: TRBV15; size: -; D: TRBD1; CDR3: CATSRDKGAMYF; DNA: TGTGCCACCAGCAGAGATAAGGGGGCGATGTATTTT
J: TRBJ2-7; V: TRBV23-1; size: -; D: -; CDR3: CASSQLDDREAYEQYF; DNA: TGCGCCAGCAGTCAACTCGACGACAGGGAGGCCTACGAGCAGTACTTC
J: TRBJ1-2; V: TRBV5-1; size: -; D: -; CDR3: CASSLEWGRLDGYTF; DNA: TGCGCCAGCAGCTTGGAATGGGGGAGGCTCGATGGCTACACCTTC
J: TRBJ2-7; V: TRBV19; size: -; D: TRBD2; CDR3: CASSPTSGDYEQYF; DNA: TGTGCCAGTAGTCCGACTAGCGGAGACTACGAGCAGTACTTC
J: TRBJ2-7; V: TRBV7-9; size: -; D: -; CDR3: CASSPRTGNEQYF; DNA: TGTGCCAGCAGCCCTCGGACTGGTAACGAGCAGTACTTC
J: TRBJ1-1; V: TRBV5-4; size: once; D: -; CDR3: CASSLVGRQAFF; DNA: TGTGCCAGCAGCTTGGTAGGCAGGCAAGCTTTCTTT
J: TRBJ1-2; V: TRBV6-5; size: few; D: -; CDR3: CASSYSPGDGYTF; DNA: TGTGCCAGCAGTTACTCACCCGGGGATGGCTACACCTTC
J: TRBJ2-7; V: TRBV6-5; size: -; D: TRBD2; CDR3: CASSPIAGAHEQYF; DNA: TGTGCCAGCAGTCCTATAGCGGGAGCCCACGAGCAGTACTTC
J: TRBJ2-3; V: TRBV7-6; size: -; D: TRBD2; CDR3: CASSPTGGTTTDTQYF; DNA: TGTGCCAGCAGCCCCACTGGGGGGACTACCACAGATACGCAGTATTTT
J: TRBJ2-2; V: TRBV7-2; size: -; D: TRBD1; CDR3: CASSLIPGQVKGELFF; DNA: TGTGCCAGCAGCTTAATCCCCGGACAGGTCAAGGGGGAGCTGTTTTTT
J: TRBJ1-1; V: TRBV18; size: -; D: TRBD1; CDR3: CASSPTHQGTGGFTEAFF; DNA: TGTGCCAGCTCACCAACCCATCAGGGGACAGGGGGTTTTACTGAAGCTTTCTTT
J: TRBJ1-1; V: TRBV30; size: -; D: -; CDR3: CAWSGVNTEAFF; DNA: TGTGCCTGGAGCGGAGTGAACACTGAAGCTTTCTTT